The present TCR beta chain was sequenced within a study of T cell clusters in autoimmune cytopenias. Overall study findings and caveats: The T cell clusters came from computational analysis alone and lack functional validation. Primary autoimmune cytopenia patients seemingly lacked the physiological T cell clusters found in healthy donors. No cluster-lack signature appeared between secondary cytopenia and chronic lymphocytic leukemia patients, apparently due to lymphoma masking.

Germline assignment: CDR1 LNHDA and CDR2 SQIVND (reference sequence). This CDR3 has 13 residues. Multiplex touch-down PCR amplified TRB using TRB-A and TRB-B pools in one tube. From its re-call of the multiplex PCR reads, TCRdb lists each CDR3 protein once, without DNA. Its listing shows roughly 1,400 distinct CDR3 sequences. Its frequency marks this clonotype as medium-sized. The antigen is unknown. TRB was amplified from approximately 250 ng of peripheral blood genomic DNA per sample. These data also formed part of another study, on T cell repertoires in aging, cancer and after chemotherapy. From that report: Paired samples before and after chemotherapy came from chronic lymphocytic leukemia patients on fludarabine- or bendamustine-based regimens.

The TCR comes from a human donor with chronic lymphocytic leukemia. The material sequenced was peripheral blood. The chain uses TRBV19 and TRBJ1-2. CDR3 protein: CASSIARNYGYTF.